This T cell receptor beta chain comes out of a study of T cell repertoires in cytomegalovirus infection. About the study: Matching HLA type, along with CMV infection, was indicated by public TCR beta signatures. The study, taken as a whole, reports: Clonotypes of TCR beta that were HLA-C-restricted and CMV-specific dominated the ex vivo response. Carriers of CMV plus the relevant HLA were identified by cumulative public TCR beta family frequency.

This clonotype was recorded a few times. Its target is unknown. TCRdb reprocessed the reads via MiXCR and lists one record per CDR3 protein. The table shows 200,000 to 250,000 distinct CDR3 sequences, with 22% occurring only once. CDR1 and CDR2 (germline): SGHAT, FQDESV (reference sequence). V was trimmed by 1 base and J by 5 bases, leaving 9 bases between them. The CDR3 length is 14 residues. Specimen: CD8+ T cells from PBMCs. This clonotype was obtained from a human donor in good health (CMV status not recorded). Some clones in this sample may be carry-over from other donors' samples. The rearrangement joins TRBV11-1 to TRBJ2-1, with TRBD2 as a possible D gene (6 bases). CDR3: CASSLVGRHNEQFF. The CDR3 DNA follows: TGTGCCAGCAGCTTAGTCGGGAGACACAATGAGCAGTTCTTC.